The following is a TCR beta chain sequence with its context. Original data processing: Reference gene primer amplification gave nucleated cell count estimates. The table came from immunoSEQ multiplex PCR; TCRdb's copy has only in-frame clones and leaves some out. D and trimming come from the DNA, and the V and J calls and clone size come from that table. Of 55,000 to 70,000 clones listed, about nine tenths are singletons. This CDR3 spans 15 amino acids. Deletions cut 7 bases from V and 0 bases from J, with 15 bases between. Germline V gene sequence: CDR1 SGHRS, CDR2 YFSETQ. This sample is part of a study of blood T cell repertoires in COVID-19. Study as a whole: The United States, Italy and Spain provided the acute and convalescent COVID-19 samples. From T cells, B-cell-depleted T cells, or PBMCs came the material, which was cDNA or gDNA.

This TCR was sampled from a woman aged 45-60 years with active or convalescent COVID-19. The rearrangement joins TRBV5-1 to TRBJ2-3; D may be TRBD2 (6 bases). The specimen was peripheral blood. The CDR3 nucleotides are TGCGCCAGCTTCCCCGGGACTCTTAGCACAGATACGCAGTATTTT. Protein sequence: CASFPGTLSTDTQYF.